Listed below are T cell receptor beta chains from one sample, sequenced in a study of blood T cells in healthy people across ages. Each CDR3 protein is one row after TCRdb ran MiXCR on the 5' RACE reads. The table lists about 970,000 distinct CDR3 sequences, roughly 51% of them singletons. The source material was blood. Source of these receptors: a woman in her sixties or seventies in good health. The CDR3 runs from the conserved cysteine through the conserved F or W. A D gene is named only where the DNA matches it firmly. Clone size, where shown, is once, few, many, or a class for clones that have expanded.

cdr3_aa cdr3_nt j_call clone_size v_call d_call
CSAHGGGHAGAYGYTF TGCAGTGCCCATGGGGGAGGGCACGCTGGGGCCTATGGCTACACCTTC TRBJ1-2 - TRBV20-1 -
CASSLIGDRVVDTQYF TGTGCCAGCAGTTTGATTGGGGACAGAGTTGTGGATACGCAGTATTTT TRBJ2-3 - TRBV12-3/TRBV12-4 TRBD1
CASSQSRLAGLETQYF TGTGCCAGCAGCCAGAGTCGACTAGCGGGTTTGGAGACCCAGTACTTC TRBJ2-5 few TRBV4-2 TRBD2
CAISPTSYEQYF TGTGCCATCAGCCCAACTAGCTACGAGCAGTACTTC TRBJ2-7 - TRBV10-3 -
CAWSRGSTDTQYF TGTGCCTGGAGTAGGGGTAGCACAGATACGCAGTATTTT TRBJ2-3 - TRBV30 -
CSAELRTSSYEQYF TGCAGTGCTGAACTACGGACGTCGTCCTACGAGCAGTACTTC TRBJ2-7 - TRBV20-1 -
CASTQTGGYEQYF TGTGCCAGCACCCAAACAGGGGGCTACGAGCAGTACTTC TRBJ2-7 - TRBV11-2 TRBD1
CASSFGGVGGSYYEAFF TGTGCCAGCAGTTTCGGCGGCGTAGGGGGGTCTTATTATGAAGCTTTCTTT TRBJ1-1 - TRBV27 -
CSGSQTNEKLFF TGCAGCGGTTCGCAGACTAATGAAAAACTGTTTTTT TRBJ1-4 few TRBV29-1 -
CASSLKVTGIGTDTQYF TGTGCCAGCAGCTTGAAGGTTACGGGAATCGGGACAGATACGCAGTATTTT TRBJ2-3 - TRBV7-8 -
CASAERVGQETQYF TGTGCCAGCGCCGAGCGAGTGGGGCAAGAGACCCAGTACTTC TRBJ2-5 - TRBV27 -
CASSQDRPSGAYEQYF TGCGCCAGCAGCCAAGATAGGCCTAGCGGAGCATACGAGCAGTACTTC TRBJ2-7 few TRBV4-1 TRBD2
CSNPQALYEQYF TGCAGTAATCCACAGGCCCTCTACGAGCAGTACTTC TRBJ2-7 - TRBV20-1 -
CSAQSDKSDEQYF TGCAGTGCCCAATCGGACAAAAGCGACGAGCAGTACTTC TRBJ2-7 - TRBV20-1 -
CASSQAEGQPQHF TGCGCCAGCAGCCAAGCAGAGGGACAGCCCCAGCATTTT TRBJ1-5 few TRBV4-3 -
CASSQGPIATYEQYF TGCGCCAGCAGCCAAGGACCCATTGCGACCTACGAGCAGTACTTC TRBJ2-7 - TRBV4-1 -
CASSLTAGEQPQHF TGTGCCAGCAGCTTAACGGCAGGGGAGCAGCCCCAGCATTTT TRBJ1-5 - TRBV7-8 -
CASAKIRGDTQYF TGTGCCAGCGCAAAAATTAGGGGAGATACGCAGTATTTT TRBJ2-3 - TRBV6-5 -
CASRLGTNTGELFF TGTGCCAGCAGACTCGGGACCAACACCGGGGAGCTGTTTTTT TRBJ2-2 - TRBV12-3/TRBV12-4 -
CASSTGIEQFF TGTGCCAGCAGCACCGGGATAGAGCAGTTCTTC TRBJ2-1 once TRBV7-9 -
CASSAGHFWFF TGTGCCAGCTCCGCGGGGCACTTCTGGTTCTTC TRBJ2-1 - TRBV2 -
CSAIKAETQYF TGCAGTGCTATAAAGGCGGAGACCCAGTACTTC TRBJ2-5 - TRBV20-1 -
CASMGGGSDTGELFF TGTGCCAGCATGGGGGGGGGGTCTGACACCGGGGAGCTGTTTTTT TRBJ2-2 - TRBV7-3 TRBD2
CSATTHGSPDNEQFF TGCAGTGCCACAACCCACGGGAGTCCAGACAATGAGCAGTTCTTC TRBJ2-1 - TRBV20-1 -
CASSSPRGVVLYEQYF TGTGCCAGCAGTTCCCCGCGGGGAGTAGTTCTCTACGAGCAGTACTTC TRBJ2-7 - TRBV28 -
CASSSSRDTQYF TGTGCCAGCAGTTCTTCTAGGGATACGCAGTATTTT TRBJ2-3 many TRBV7-2 -
CASSQPTGGRREQYF TGCGCCAGCAGCCAACCGACTGGCGGGAGACGAGAGCAGTACTTC TRBJ2-7 - TRBV4-1 TRBD2
CASSQSGFGEQYF TGCGCCAGCAGCCAGTCAGGGTTCGGGGAGCAGTACTTC TRBJ2-7 many TRBV4-3 -
CATTTSSSYNEQFF TGTGCCACCACCACTAGCAGTTCCTACAATGAGCAGTTCTTC TRBJ2-1 few TRBV28 -
CASSQEGPEYQETQYF TGCGCCAGCAGCCAAGAGGGACCGGAGTACCAAGAGACCCAGTACTTC TRBJ2-5 - TRBV5-1 -
CASSYWGIGPSEQYF TGTGCCAGCAGTTACTGGGGGATTGGGCCTTCCGAGCAGTACTTC TRBJ2-7 - TRBV6-5 -
CASSYGTRRTDTQYF TGTGCCAGCAGTTACGGTACCCGTCGCACAGATACGCAGTATTTT TRBJ2-3 once TRBV6-5 -
CSASRGGGYNEQFF TGCAGTGCTAGTCGTGGAGGCGGGTACAATGAGCAGTTCTTC TRBJ2-1 - TRBV20-1 -
CSVESGGANVLTF TGCAGCGTTGAAAGTGGTGGGGCCAACGTCCTGACTTTC TRBJ2-6 few TRBV29-1 -
CASSPVAGTSYNEQFF TGTGCCAGCAGCCCCGTGGCGGGAACCTCCTACAATGAGCAGTTCTTC TRBJ2-1 - TRBV7-9 -
CSARVPSGLYEQYF TGCAGTGCTAGGGTGCCTAGCGGGCTGTACGAGCAGTACTTC TRBJ2-7 - TRBV20-1 TRBD2
CASSTQGRADTQYF TGTGCCAGCTCAACACAGGGAAGGGCGGATACGCAGTATTTT TRBJ2-3 - TRBV18 -
CSAMSPSGGGEQFF TGCAGTGCTATGTCTCCGAGTGGGGGAGGCGAGCAGTTCTTC TRBJ2-1 - TRBV20-1 -
CASSLDGSGTYEQYF TGTGCCAGCAGCCTAGATGGTAGCGGGACCTACGAGCAGTACTTC TRBJ2-7 - TRBV9 TRBD2
CASRSWTESGANVLTF TGTGCCAGCAGATCTTGGACAGAATCTGGGGCCAACGTCCTGACTTTC TRBJ2-6 once TRBV28 -
CASHKDRSTDTQYF TGTGCCAGCCACAAGGACAGGTCCACAGATACGCAGTATTTT TRBJ2-3 - TRBV2 TRBD1
CASSSATGFGYTF TGTGCCAGCAGTTCGGCCACGGGTTTTGGCTACACCTTC TRBJ1-2 few TRBV6-5 -
CSARRELAKNIQYF TGCAGTGCTAGAAGGGAACTAGCCAAAAACATTCAGTACTTC TRBJ2-4 few TRBV20-1 -
CASSLLPPPGDTQYF TGCGCCAGCAGCCTCCTCCCGCCCCCTGGAGATACGCAGTATTTT TRBJ2-3 - TRBV4-1 -
CAISRQGQVDEQYF TGTGCCATCAGTAGACAGGGGCAGGTCGACGAGCAGTACTTC TRBJ2-7 - TRBV10-3 TRBD1